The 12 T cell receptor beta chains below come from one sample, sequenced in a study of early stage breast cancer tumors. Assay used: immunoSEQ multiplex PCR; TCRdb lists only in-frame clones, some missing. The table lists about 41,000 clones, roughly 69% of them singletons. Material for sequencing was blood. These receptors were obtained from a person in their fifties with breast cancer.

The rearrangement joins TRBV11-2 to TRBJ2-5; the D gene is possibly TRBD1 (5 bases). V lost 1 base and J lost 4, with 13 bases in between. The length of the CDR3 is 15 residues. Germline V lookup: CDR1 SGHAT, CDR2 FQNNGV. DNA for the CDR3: TGTGCCAGCAGCTTAGTGGCAGGGATTTTAGAGACCCAGTACTTC. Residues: CASSLVAGILETQYF.

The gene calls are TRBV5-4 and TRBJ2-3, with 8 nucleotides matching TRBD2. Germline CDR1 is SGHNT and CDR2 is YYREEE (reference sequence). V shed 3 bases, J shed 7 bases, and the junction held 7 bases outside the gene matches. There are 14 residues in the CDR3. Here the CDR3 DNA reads TGTGCCAGCAGCTGGGGCGGGAGGAACCATACGCAGTATTTT. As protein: CASSWGGRNHTQYF.

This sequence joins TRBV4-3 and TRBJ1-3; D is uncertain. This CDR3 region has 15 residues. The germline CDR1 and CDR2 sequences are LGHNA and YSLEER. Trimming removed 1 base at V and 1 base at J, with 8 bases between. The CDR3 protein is CASSQGGLSGNTIYF. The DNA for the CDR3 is TGCGCCAGCAGCCAAGGAGGGTTGTCTGGAAACACCATATATTTT.

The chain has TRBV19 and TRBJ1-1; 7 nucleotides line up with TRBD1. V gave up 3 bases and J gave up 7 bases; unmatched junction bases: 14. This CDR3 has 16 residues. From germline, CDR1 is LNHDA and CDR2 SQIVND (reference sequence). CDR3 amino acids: CASSINPTGKGVEAFF. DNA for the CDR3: TGTGCCAGTAGTATCAACCCGACAGGGAAAGGGGTTGAAGCTTTCTTT.

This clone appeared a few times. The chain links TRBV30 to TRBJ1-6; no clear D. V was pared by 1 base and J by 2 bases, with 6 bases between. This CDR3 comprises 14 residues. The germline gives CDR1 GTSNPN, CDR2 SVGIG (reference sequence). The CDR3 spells CAWSGVTYNSPLHF. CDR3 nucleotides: TGTGCCTGGAGTGGAGTAACCTATAATTCACCCCTCCACTTT.

This CDR3 is CASSGGVSYEQYF. The DNA for the CDR3 is TGTGCCAGCAGCGGGGGGGTCTCCTACGAGCAGTACTTC. The V and J genes are TRBV5-6 and TRBJ2-7; 7 bases are shared with TRBD2. Looked up from germline, CDR1 is SGHDT and CDR2 is YYEEEE. J was trimmed by 0 bases and V by 4 bases; bases with no gene match: 1. CDR3 length: 13 amino acids.

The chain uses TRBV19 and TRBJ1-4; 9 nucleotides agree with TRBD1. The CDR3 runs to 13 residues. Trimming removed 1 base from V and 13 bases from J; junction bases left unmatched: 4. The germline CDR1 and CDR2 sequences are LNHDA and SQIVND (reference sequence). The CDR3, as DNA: TGTGCCAGTAGTATAGGGGCGGGACAGGGACTGTTTTTT. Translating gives CASSIGAGQGLFF. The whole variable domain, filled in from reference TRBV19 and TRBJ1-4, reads DGGITQSPKYLFRKEGQNVTLSCEQNLNHDAMYWYRQDPGQGLRLIYYSQIVNDFQKGDIAEGYSVSREKKESFPLTVTSAQKNPTAFYLCASSIGAGQGLFFGSGTQLSVL.

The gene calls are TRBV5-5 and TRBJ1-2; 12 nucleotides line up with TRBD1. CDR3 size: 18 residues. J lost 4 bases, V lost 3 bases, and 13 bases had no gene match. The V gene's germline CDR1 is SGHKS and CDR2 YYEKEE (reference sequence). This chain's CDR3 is CASSSRPIGTGGFYGYTF. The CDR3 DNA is TGTGCCAGCAGCTCGCGGCCCATTGGGACAGGGGGCTTCTATGGCTACACCTTC.

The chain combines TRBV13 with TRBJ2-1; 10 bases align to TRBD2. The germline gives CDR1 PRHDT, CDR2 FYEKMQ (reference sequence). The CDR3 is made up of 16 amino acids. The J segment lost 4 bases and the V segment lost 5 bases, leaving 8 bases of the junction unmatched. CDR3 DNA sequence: TGTGCCAGCAGCATCGGACTAGCGGACAAGTACAATGAGCAGTTCTTC. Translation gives CASSIGLADKYNEQFF.

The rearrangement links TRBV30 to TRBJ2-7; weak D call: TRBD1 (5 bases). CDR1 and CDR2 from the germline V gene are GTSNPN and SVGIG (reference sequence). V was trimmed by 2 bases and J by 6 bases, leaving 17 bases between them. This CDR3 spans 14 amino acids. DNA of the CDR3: TGTGCCTGGAGTCCTTCGCCAGGGTGGTTCGAGCAGTACGTC. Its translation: CAWSPSPGWFEQYV.

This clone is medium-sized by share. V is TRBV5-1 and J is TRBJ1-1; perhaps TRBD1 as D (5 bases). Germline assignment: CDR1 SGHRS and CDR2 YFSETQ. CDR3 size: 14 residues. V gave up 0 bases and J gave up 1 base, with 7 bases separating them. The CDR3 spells CASSLGQPNTEAFF. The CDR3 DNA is TGCGCCAGCAGCTTGGGACAGCCGAACACTGAAGCTTTCTTT. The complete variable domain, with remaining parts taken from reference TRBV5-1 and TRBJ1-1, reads KAGVTQTPRYLIKTRGQQVTLSCSPISGHRSVSWYQQTPGQGLQFLFEYFSETQRNKGNFPGRFSGRQFSNSRSEMNVSTLELGDSALYLCASSLGQPNTEAFFGQGTRLTVV.

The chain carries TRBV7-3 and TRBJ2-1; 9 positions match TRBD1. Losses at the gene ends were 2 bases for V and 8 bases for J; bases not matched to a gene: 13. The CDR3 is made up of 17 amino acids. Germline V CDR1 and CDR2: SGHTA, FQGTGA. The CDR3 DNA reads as TGTGCCAGCAGCTTATTTAACCTGGGACAGGGAATGGATGAGCAGTTCTTC. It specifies CASSLFNLGQGMDEQFF.